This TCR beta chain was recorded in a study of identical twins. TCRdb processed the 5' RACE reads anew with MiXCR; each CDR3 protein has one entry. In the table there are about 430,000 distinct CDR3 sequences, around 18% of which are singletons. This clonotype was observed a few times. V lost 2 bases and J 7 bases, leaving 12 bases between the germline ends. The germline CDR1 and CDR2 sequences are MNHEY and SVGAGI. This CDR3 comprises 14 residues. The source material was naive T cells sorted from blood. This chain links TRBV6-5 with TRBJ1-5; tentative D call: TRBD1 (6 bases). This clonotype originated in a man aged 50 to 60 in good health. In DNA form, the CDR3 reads TGTGCCAGCAGTTACCCAGGGGTTGGACAGCCCCAGCATTTT. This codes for CASSYPGVGQPQHF.